This T cell receptor (beta chain) originates from a study of shared clonotypes between healthy human individuals. About the research overall: A couple of women and a few men aged 18 to 49 made up the donors. Donors had three CD4 naive, three CD4 memory, two CD8 naive and one CD8 memory plate apiece.

Measured with immunoSEQ multiplex PCR; TCRdb has only the in-frame clones, and not every one. Counted here are about 2.4 million clones, approximately 93% occurring once; the ten biggest clones make up 0.35% to 0.45%. This clone was counted between two and nine times. Its antigen is not identified. Study-level points and caveats: Roughly 5% of naive CD4 clonotypes were common to several donors.

The germline gives CDR1 SQVTM, CDR2 ANQGSEA. CDR3 length: 12 residues. The V gene lost 5 bases and the J gene lost 4 bases, with 11 bases spanning the gap. This chain connects TRBV29-1 to TRBJ1-1; D not certain. Input material: naive CD4+ T cells from PBMCs. The sample's subset: CD45RA+ positively selected. The clonotype was recovered from a man younger than 35 in good health. Some clones in this sample may be carry-over from other donors' samples. CDR3 sequence: CSVFVVGTEAFF. In DNA, the CDR3 is TGCAGCGTTTTTGTGGTCGGCACTGAAGCTTTCTTT.